The T cell receptor beta chain under discussion was sequenced for a study of cytomegalovirus exposure and HLA in healthy donors. Study-wide findings and caveats: Reports indicate that TCR beta sequences accurately predicted the HLA-A and HLA-B alleles of most subjects.

With 3 bases clipped from V and 0 bases from J, the junction kept 5 bases outside the gene matches. Germline values: CDR1 WSHSY, CDR2 SAAADI. The CDR3 is made up of 16 amino acids. Notes on this clone: The target antigen is unknown.

60 Vbeta and 13 Jbeta primers were used in PCR. The table came from immunoSEQ multiplex PCR; TCRdb's copy has only in-frame clones and leaves some out. The table has about 120,000 clones, approximately 80% seen once. The rearrangement uses TRBV10-2 and TRBJ2-1; 7 bases fit TRBD1. The specimen sequenced was PBMCs. This receptor was obtained from a man younger than 40 in good health and CMV-seropositive. The CDR3 loop is CASSEQGPYSYNEQFF. The CDR3 nucleotides read TGCGCCAGCAGTGAACAGGGGCCATACTCCTACAATGAGCAGTTCTTC.